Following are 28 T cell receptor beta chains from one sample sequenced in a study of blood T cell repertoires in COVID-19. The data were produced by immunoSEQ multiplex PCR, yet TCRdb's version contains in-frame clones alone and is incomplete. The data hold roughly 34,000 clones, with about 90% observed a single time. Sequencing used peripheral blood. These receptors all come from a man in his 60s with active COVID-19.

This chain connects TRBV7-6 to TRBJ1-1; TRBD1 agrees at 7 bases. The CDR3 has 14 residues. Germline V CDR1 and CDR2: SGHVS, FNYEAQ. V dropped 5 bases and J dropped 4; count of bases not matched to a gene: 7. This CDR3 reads CASSARAGGTEAFF. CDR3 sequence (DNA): TGTGCCAGCAGCGCCAGGGCAGGGGGCACTGAAGCTTTCTTT.

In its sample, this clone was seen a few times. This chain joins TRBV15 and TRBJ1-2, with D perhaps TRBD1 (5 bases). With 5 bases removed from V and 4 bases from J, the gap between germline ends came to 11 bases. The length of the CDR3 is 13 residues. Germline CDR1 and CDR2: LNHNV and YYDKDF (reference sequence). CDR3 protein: CATSGRGGYGYTF. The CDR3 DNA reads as TGTGCCACCAGCGGGCGGGGGGGCTATGGCTACACCTTC.

CDR3 bases: TGTGCCACCAGGGAAACAGGGTTGGATCAGCCCCAGCATTTT. It yields the protein CATRETGLDQPQHF. This rearrangement joins TRBV15 to TRBJ1-5; possibly TRBD1 for D (6 bases). Between the trimmed V and J ends, which lost 6 bases and 5 bases, there was a span of 14 bases. The germline V gene encodes CDR1 LNHNV and CDR2 YYDKDF (reference sequence). CDR3 length: 14 residues.

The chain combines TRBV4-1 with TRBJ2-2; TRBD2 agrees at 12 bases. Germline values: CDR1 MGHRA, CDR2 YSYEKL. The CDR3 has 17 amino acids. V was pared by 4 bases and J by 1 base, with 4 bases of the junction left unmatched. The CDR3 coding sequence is TGCGCCAGCAGCCTCGGACTAGCGGGGCGGAACACCGGGGAGCTGTTTTTT. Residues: CASSLGLAGRNTGELFF.

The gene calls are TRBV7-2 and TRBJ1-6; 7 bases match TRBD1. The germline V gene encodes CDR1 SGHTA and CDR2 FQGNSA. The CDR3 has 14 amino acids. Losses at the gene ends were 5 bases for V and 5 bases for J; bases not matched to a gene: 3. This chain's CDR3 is CASSLGTDNSPLHF. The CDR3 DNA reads TGTGCCAGCAGCCTCGGGACAGATAATTCACCCCTCCACTTT.

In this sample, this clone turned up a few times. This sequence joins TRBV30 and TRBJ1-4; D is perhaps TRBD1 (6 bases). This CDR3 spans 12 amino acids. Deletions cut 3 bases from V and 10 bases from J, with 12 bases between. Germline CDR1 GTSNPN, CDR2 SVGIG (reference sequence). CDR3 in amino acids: CAWRAGAGKLFF. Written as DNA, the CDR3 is TGTGCCTGGAGGGCAGGGGCAGGAAAACTGTTTTTT. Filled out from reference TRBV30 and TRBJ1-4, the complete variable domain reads SQTIHQWPATLVQPVGSPLSLECTVEGTSNPNLYWYRQAAGRGLQLLFYSVGIGQISSEVPQNLSASRPQDRQFILSSKKLLLSDSGFYLCAWRAGAGKLFFGSGTQLSVL.

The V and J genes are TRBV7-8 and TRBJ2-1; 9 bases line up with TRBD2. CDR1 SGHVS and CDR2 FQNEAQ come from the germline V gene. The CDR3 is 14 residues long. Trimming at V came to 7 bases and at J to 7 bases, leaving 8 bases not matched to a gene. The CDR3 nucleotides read TGTGCCAGCACCGTAGCGGGGGCTATAAATGAGCAGTTCTTC. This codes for CASTVAGAINEQFF. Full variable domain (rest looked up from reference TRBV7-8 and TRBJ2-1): GAGVSQSPRYKVAKRGQDVALRCDPISGHVSLFWYQQALGQGPEFLTYFQNEAQLDKSGLPSDRFFAERPEGSVSTLKIQRTQQEDSAVYLCASTVAGAINEQFFGPGTRLTVL.

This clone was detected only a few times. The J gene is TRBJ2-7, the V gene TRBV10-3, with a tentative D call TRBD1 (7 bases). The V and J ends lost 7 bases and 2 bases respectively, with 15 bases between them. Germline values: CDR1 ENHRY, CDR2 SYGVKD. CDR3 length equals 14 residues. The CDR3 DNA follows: TGTGCCATCACCCCAGGAGGGGGCACCTACGAGCAGTACTTC. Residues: CAITPGGGTYEQYF.

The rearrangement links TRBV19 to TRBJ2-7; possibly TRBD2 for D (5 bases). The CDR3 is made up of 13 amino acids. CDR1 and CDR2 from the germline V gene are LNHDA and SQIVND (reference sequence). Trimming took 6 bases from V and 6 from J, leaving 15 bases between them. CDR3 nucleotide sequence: TGTGCCAGTAGCACCCCCGGGGTACCCGAGCAGTACTTC. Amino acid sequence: CASSTPGVPEQYF.

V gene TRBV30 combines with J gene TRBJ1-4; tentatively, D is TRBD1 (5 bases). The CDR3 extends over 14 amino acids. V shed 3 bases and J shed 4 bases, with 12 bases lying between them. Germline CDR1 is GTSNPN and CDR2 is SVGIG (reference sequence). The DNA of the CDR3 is TGTGCCTGGAGCCCCGGGGGATTTAATGAAAAACTGTTTTTT. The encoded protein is CAWSPGGFNEKLFF. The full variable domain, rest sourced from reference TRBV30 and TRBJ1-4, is SQTIHQWPATLVQPVGSPLSLECTVEGTSNPNLYWYRQAAGRGLQLLFYSVGIGQISSEVPQNLSASRPQDRQFILSSKKLLLSDSGFYLCAWSPGGFNEKLFFGSGTQLSVL.

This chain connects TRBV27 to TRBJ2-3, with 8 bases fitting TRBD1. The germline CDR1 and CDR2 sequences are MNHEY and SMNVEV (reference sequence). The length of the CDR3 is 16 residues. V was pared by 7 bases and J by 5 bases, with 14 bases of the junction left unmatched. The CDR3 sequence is CASTPKSQGAKDTQYF. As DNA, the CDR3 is TGTGCCAGCACCCCAAAATCCCAGGGGGCAAAAGATACGCAGTATTTT.

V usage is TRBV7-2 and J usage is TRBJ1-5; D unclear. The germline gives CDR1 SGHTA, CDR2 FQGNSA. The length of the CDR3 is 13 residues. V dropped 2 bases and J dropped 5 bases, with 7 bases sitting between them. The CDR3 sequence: CASSLTNDQPQHF. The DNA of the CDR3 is TGTGCCAGCAGCTTAACAAACGATCAGCCCCAGCATTTT. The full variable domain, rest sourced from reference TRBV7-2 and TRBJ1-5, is GAGVSQSPSNKVTEKGKDVELRCDPISGHTALYWYRQSLGQGLEFLIYFQGNSAPDKSGLPSDRFSAERTGGSVSTLTIQRTQQEDSAVYLCASSLTNDQPQHFGDGTRLSIL.

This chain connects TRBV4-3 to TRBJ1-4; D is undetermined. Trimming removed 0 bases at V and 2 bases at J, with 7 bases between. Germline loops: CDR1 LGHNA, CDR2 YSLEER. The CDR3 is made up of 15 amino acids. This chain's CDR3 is CASSQDRVTNEKLFF. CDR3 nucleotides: TGCGCCAGCAGCCAAGATCGAGTGACTAATGAAAAACTGTTTTTT.

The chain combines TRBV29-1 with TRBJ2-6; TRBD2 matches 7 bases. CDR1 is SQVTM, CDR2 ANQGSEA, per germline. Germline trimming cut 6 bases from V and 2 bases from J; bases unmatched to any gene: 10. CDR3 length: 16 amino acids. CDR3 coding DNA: TGCAGCGTCCCCTGGGGGGGGACGACTGGGGCCAACGTCCTGACTTTC. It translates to CSVPWGGTTGANVLTF.

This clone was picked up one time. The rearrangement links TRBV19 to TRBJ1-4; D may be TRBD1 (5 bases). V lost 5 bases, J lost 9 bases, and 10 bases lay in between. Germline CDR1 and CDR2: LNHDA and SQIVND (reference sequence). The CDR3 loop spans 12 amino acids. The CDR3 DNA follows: TGTGCCAGTAGTCGCCAGGGCCAAAAACTGTTTTTT. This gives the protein CASSRQGQKLFF.

The CDR3 DNA reads as TGCGCCAGCAGCCAAGAGCCAGCGAGCTCCTACAATGAGCAGTTCTTC. Its protein is CASSQEPASSYNEQFF. The rearrangement links TRBV4-3 to TRBJ2-1; D unresolved. Germline values: CDR1 LGHNA, CDR2 YSLEER. V was clipped by 0 bases and J by 0 bases, with 9 bases between them. The CDR3 runs 16 residues.

The CDR3 loop reads CASSEWGQGRSHQETQYF. DNA for the CDR3: TGTGCCAGCAGTGAATGGGGGCAGGGTCGGTCCCACCAAGAGACCCAGTACTTC. The chain uses TRBV2 and TRBJ2-5, with D possibly matching TRBD1 (6 bases). Germline assignment: CDR1 SNHLY and CDR2 FYNNEI. V lost 2 bases to trimming and J lost 0 bases, with 19 bases between them. The CDR3 loop spans 18 amino acids.

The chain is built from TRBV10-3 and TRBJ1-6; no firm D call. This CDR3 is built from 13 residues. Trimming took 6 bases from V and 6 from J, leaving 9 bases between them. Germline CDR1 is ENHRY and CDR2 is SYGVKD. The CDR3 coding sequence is TGTGCCATCAGGAGCGAAGGTAATTCACCCCTCCACTTT. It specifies CAIRSEGNSPLHF.

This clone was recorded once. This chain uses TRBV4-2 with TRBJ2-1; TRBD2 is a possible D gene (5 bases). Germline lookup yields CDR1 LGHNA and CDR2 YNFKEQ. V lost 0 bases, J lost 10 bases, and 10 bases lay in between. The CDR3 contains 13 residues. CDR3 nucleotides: TGTGCCAGCAGCCAAGAGAGACGACTAGAGCAGTTCTTC. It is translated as CASSQERRLEQFF.

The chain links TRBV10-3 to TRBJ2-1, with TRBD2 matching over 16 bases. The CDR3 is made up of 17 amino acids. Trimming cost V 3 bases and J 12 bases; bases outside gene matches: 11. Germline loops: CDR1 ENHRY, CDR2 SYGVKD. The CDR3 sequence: CAISDPPGTSGGAAQFF. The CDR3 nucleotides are TGTGCCATCAGTGACCCCCCCGGGACTAGCGGGGGGGCCGCGCAGTTCTTC.

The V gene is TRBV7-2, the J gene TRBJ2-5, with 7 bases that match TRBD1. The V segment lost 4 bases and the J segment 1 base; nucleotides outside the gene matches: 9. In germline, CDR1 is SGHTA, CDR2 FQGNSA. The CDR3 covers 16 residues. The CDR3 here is CASSSLRGQLQETQYF. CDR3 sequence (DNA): TGTGCCAGCAGCTCCCTCAGGGGACAGCTCCAAGAGACCCAGTACTTC.

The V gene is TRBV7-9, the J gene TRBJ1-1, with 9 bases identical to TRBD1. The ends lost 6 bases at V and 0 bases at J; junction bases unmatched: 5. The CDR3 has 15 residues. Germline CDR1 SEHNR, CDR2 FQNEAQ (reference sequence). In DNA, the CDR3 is TGTGCCAGCAGACCGGACAGGGGCGTGAACACTGAAGCTTTCTTT. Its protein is CASRPDRGVNTEAFF. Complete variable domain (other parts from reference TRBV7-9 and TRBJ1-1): DTGVSQNPRHKITKRGQNVTFRCDPISEHNRLYWYRQTLGQGPEFLTYFQNEAQLEKSRLLSDRFSAERPKGSFSTLEIQRTEQGDSAMYLCASRPDRGVNTEAFFGQGTRLTVV.

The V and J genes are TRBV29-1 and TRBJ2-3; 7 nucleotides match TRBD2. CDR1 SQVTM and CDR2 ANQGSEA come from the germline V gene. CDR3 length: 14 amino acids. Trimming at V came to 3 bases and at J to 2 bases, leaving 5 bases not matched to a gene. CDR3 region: CSVEGLKNTDTQYF. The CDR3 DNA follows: TGCAGCGTTGAGGGACTAAAAAACACAGATACGCAGTATTTT.

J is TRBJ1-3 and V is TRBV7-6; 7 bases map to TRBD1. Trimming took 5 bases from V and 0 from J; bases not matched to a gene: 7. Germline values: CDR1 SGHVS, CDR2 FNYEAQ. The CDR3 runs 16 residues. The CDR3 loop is CASSTGQQYSGNTIYF. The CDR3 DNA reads TGTGCCAGCAGCACGGGACAGCAGTACTCTGGAAACACCATATATTTT.

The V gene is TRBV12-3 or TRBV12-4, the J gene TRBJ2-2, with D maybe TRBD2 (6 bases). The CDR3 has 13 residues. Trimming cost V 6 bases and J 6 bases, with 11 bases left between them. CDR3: CASRPLAAGELFF. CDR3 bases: TGTGCCAGCAGGCCACTAGCTGCCGGGGAGCTGTTTTTT.

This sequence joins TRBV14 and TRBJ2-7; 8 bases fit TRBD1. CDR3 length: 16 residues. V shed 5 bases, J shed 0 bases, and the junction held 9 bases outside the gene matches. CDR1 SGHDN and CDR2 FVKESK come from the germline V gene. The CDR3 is CASSLTGTGRSYEQYF. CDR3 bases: TGTGCCAGCAGCTTAACCGGGACAGGACGCTCCTACGAGCAGTACTTC.

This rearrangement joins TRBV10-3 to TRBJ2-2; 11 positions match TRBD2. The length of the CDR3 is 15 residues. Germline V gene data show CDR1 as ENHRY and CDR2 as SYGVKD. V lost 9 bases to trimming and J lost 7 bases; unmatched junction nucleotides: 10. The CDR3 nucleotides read TGTGCCATGACTAGCGGGGCCGGGCTTGGCGGGGAGCTGTTTTTT. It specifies CAMTSGAGLGGELFF.

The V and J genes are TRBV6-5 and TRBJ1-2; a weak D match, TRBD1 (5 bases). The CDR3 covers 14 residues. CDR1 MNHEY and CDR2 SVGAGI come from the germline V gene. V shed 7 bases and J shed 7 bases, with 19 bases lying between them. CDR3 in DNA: TGTGCCAGCATTGCAGGGTTGTCTTTCTCTGGCTACACCTTC. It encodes CASIAGLSFSGYTF.